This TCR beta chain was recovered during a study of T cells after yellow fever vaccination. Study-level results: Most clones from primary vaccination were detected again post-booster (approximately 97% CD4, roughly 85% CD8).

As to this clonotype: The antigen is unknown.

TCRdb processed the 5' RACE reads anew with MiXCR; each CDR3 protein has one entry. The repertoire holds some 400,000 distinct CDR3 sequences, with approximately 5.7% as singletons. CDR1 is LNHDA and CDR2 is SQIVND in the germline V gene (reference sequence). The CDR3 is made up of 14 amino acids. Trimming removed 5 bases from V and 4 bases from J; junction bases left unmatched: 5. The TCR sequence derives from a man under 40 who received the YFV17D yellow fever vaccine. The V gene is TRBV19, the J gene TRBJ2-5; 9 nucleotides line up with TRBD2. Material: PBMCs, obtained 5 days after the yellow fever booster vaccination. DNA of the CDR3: TGTGCCAGTAGTGCGGGAGGGCCAGGAGAGACCCAGTACTTC. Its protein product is CASSAGGPGETQYF.